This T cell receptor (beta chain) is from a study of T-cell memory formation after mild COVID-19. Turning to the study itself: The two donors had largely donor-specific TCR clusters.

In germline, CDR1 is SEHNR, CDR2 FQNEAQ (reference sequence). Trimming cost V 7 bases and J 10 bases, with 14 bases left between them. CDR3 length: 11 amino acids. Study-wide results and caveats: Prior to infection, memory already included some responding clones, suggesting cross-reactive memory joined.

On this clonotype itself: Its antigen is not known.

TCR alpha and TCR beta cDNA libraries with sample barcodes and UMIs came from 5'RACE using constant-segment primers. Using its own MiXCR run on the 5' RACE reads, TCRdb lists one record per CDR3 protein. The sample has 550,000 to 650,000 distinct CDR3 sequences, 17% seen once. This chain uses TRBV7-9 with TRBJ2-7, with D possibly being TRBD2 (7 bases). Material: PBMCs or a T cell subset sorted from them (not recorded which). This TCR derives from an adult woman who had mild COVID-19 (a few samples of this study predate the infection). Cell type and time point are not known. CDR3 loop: CASTQGGGQYF. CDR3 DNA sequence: TGTGCCAGCACCCAAGGGGGGGGTCAGTACTTC.